A selection of T cell receptor beta chains follows, all from one sample in a study of blood T cell repertoires in COVID-19. Clones were read by immunoSEQ multiplex PCR, and TCRdb kept only the in-frame ones, dropping some. The table includes roughly 68,000 clones, about 82% detected once. Sample: PBMCs or T cells enriched from blood (not recorded which). Receptors were obtained from a middle-aged woman with acute COVID-19. The conserved cysteine and the conserved F or W are not part of the CDR3 here.

CDR3 protein	V gene	CDR3 length
ASSLGDSGFEKLF	TRBV7-9	13
ASSPRTVFSSGNTIY	TRBV14	15
ASSLGNFDIQY	TRBV11-1	11
ASSDSPGNEQF	TRBV6-4	11
ASSLPGQGGTEAF	TRBV5-1	13
ASSRQGGDSPLH	TRBV5-1	12
ASSLGGGADDNEQF	TRBV7-8	14
ASIPDTRGYGYT	TRBV28	12
ASSVSGTGGSGANVLT	TRBV4-1	16
ASRASQNHYEQY	TRBV7-2	12
ASSRSGGERSNQPQH	TRBV19	15
ASSFTSGYEQY	TRBV12-3/TRBV12-4	11
ASSLGPGLFNVLT	TRBV7-9	13
ASSDSGGDEQY	TRBV28	11
ASSNGTSVSSSYNEQF	TRBV9	16
ASSSAGESYGYT	TRBV5-1	12
ASSLMAGGAYNEQF	TRBV5-4	14
ASSLQGETQY	TRBV7-9	10
ASSPRDQQPQH	TRBV18	11
ASSGTGSGANVLT	TRBV2	13
ASSDRGRWEQF	TRBV28	11
ASSEGQAYNEQF	TRBV10-1	12
AISETGTGDGYT	TRBV10-3	12
SASSPAGYGYT	TRBV20-1	11
ASSLSDIGELF	TRBV7-2	11
ASRSTGTGAAYEQY	TRBV10-2	14
ASSPNRDTGELF	TRBV11-3	12
ATSVGAHGYT	TRBV3-1/TRBV3-2	10
SVDMDRDNYGYT	TRBV29-1	12
ASSEGHRDNTEAF	TRBV5-1	13
ASSLETEQF	TRBV5-4	9
ATLAGDYNEQF	TRBV10-3	11
ASSEANLRGGELF	TRBV6-1	13
ASSLRRGQETQY	TRBV27	12
ASGLSISSEPNEQF	TRBV12-5	14
ASSQGGQGNQPQH	TRBV4-1	13
ASSLAQRGYTDTQY	TRBV11-2	14
ASSIPGQAGNTIY	TRBV19	13
ASSLSGSTEAF	TRBV11-2	11
SVEWASGASYEQY	TRBV29-1	13
ASSSTKDRLAGTQY	TRBV6-5	14
ASSYTRRWETQY	TRBV6-5	12
ASSPGTRNTEAF	TRBV7-9	12
ASSLSVLGSTGELF	TRBV5-4	14
ASSSLSASGIQY	TRBV7-2	12
ASSYIAGELF	TRBV6-5	10
ASSLTAANQETQY	TRBV27	13
ASSLILTGGYNSPLH	TRBV7-2	15